Presented here are 21 T cell receptor beta chains from one specimen sequenced in a study of tumor and adjacent non-tumor tissue in lung cancer. No cell sorting was done before RNA was extracted from the tissue. This non-tumor lung sample came from over 3 cm beyond the tumor edge. Three rounds of nested PCR, following a modified ARM-PCR protocol, produced the TCRbeta library. TCRdb analysed the multiplex PCR reads with MiXCR anew, one entry per CDR3 protein. The sample includes 50,000 or so distinct CDR3 sequences, 74% of them seen just once. Sequencing input: distant non-tumor lung tissue. These receptors originate from a woman between 55 and 75 years old with non-small cell lung cancer.

J is TRBJ1-2 and V is TRBV6-1, with D maybe TRBD1 (6 bases). CDR3 size: 14 residues. V lost 9 bases and J 4 bases, leaving 18 bases between the germline ends. Germline V gene sequence: CDR1 MNHNS, CDR2 SASEGT. CDR3 sequence: CASNELGHSYGYTF. The DNA for the CDR3 is TGTGCCAGTAACGAATTGGGACATAGCTATGGCTACACCTTC.

About this clonotype: Germline and junction disagree at one end, which may indicate a read error. The gene calls are TRBV4-3 and TRBJ1-1, with D tentatively TRBD1 (5 bases). In germline, CDR1 is LGHNA, CDR2 YSLEER. There are 16 residues in the CDR3. CDR3 protein: CTSSQDMSGRYTQAFF. In nucleotides, the CDR3 is TGCACCAGCAGCCAAGATATGTCAGGGAGGTACACTCAAGCTTTCTTT.

To note about this clonotype: The CDR3 does not close with the conserved phenylalanine or tryptophan, likely indicating a read error. The V and J genes are TRBV12-3 or TRBV12-4 and TRBJ2-3; 10 nucleotides agree with TRBD1. The CDR3 runs 16 residues. In DNA form, the CDR3 reads TGTGCCAGCAATTTAACCGGGACAGGGGCGACAGATACGCAGTATCTT. Translation gives CASNLTGTGATDTQYL.

This clonotype has at least ten counts. The DNA of the CDR3 is TGTGCCAGCAGCACTGATTCGACGCAAACGTGGTACGAGCAGTACTTC. This translates into CASSTDSTQTWYEQYF. The chain recombines TRBV7-9 with TRBJ2-7; no clear D gene. V lost 5 bases to trimming and J lost 4 bases, with 21 bases between them. The CDR3 is made up of 16 amino acids. The V gene's germline CDR1 is SEHNR and CDR2 FQNEAQ (reference sequence). Full variable domain (rest looked up from reference TRBV7-9 and TRBJ2-7): DTGVSQNPRHKITKRGQNVTFRCDPISEHNRLYWYRQTLGQGPEFLTYFQNEAQLEKSRLLSDRFSAERPKGSFSTLEIQRTEQGDSAMYLCASSTDSTQTWYEQYFGPGTRLTVT.

As concerns this clonotype: Its ends do not fully match the called genes, so a read error is possible. V and J are TRBV7-9 and TRBJ2-5; 9 bases line up with TRBD1. The length of the CDR3 is 15 residues. Germline CDR1 reads SEHNR; CDR2 reads FQNEAQ (reference sequence). The CDR3 DNA sequence: TGTGCCAGCAGGTCCGGGACAGGGTCGGAGAAGACCCAATACTTC. Its translation is CASRSGTGSEKTQYF.

The chain couples TRBV2 to TRBJ1-1; the D is unclear. The V end lost 7 bases, the J end lost 5 bases, and 14 bases lay between the germline ends. Per the germline V gene, CDR1 is SNHLY and CDR2 is FYNNEI. The CDR3 is 13 amino acids. For the CDR3, the DNA is TGTGCCAGCACTGCGGAGGCAAGGACTGAAGCTTTCTTT. Encoded protein: CASTAEARTEAFF.

As to this clonotype: This may be a read error: a much more frequent sequence differs by one nucleotide. The chain carries TRBV4-2 and TRBJ2-3; perhaps TRBD2 as D (5 bases). This CDR3 comprises 17 residues. Germline values: CDR1 LGHNA, CDR2 YNFKEQ. The CDR3 here is CASSQDWERSSTYTPHF. The CDR3 DNA reads as TGTGCCAGCAGCCAAGATTGGGAGCGGTCTAGCACATATACGCCGCATTTT.

This clonotype came up many times. This chain links TRBV10-3 with TRBJ2-5, with D perhaps TRBD2 (5 bases). The CDR3 runs to 15 residues. CDR1 and CDR2 from the germline V gene are ENHRY and SYGVKD. V was shortened by 4 bases and J by 2 bases, with 14 bases between the two germline ends. In DNA form, the CDR3 reads TGTGCCATCAGTGGGGGATACGGGAATCAAGAGACCCAGTACTTC. It specifies CAISGGYGNQETQYF.

The chain is built from TRBV20-1 and TRBJ2-1, with TRBD2 matching over 8 bases. Germline V gene lookup returns CDR1 DFQATT and CDR2 SNEGSKA (reference sequence). V was clipped by 5 bases and J by 9 bases; unmatched bases: 21. The CDR3 contains 17 residues. CDR3 sequence (DNA): TGCAGTGCTGAGACCCCCGGGACTAGAGGGATCCACATTGAGCAGTTCTTC. Protein sequence: CSAETPGTRGIHIEQFF.

This clonotype was observed a few times. In DNA form, the CDR3 reads TGTGCCAGCTCAGCGGACAGGAGAACAGATACGCAGTATTTT. It yields the protein CASSADRRTDTQYF. This chain connects TRBV18 to TRBJ2-3; 7 nucleotides line up with TRBD1. Germline lookup yields CDR1 KGHSH and CDR2 LQKENI. This CDR3 has 14 amino acids. V gave up 5 bases and J gave up 3 bases; unmatched junction bases: 5.

This clonotype was observed a few times. The V call is TRBV20-1, the J call TRBJ1-2, with a weak D call TRBD1 (5 bases). The CDR3 runs 13 residues. Looked up from germline, CDR1 is DFQATT and CDR2 is SNEGSKA (reference sequence). The germline V and J ends were trimmed by 6 bases and 0 bases, with 11 bases remaining between them. The CDR3 DNA reads TGCAGTGCCCGACAGAACGCTAACTATGGCTACACCTTC. It is translated as CSARQNANYGYTF.

This clonotype was seen only a few times. Possible read error: a much larger clone is one base away. This rearrangement joins TRBV12-3 or TRBV12-4 to TRBJ1-4, with D possibly TRBD1 on 6 matching bases. This CDR3 comprises 12 residues. As DNA, the CDR3 is TGTGCCAACAGTCCCGGACAGGAAAAACTGTTTTTT. This encodes CANSPGQEKLFF.

This clonotype was found once. One junction end disagrees with the germline gene, perhaps due to a read error. The rearrangement joins TRBV4-1 to TRBJ1-5; 7 bases agree with TRBD1. This CDR3 has 15 residues. Germline CDR1 MGHRA, CDR2 YSYEKL. In DNA form, the CDR3 reads TGCACCAGCAGCCAGACAGGGATTGTTCATAAGCCCCAGCATTTT. Amino acid sequence: CTSSQTGIVHKPQHF.

As regards this clonotype: Given a much more abundant clone one base away, this may be a read error. The gene calls are TRBV5-4 and TRBJ2-5; D uncertain. The CDR3 extends over 13 amino acids. The germline CDR1 and CDR2 sequences are SGHNT and YYREEE (reference sequence). The chain's CDR3 is CVSSLPSQETQYF. Written as DNA, the CDR3 is TGTGTCAGCAGCTTGCCCTCCCAAGAGACCCAGTACTTC.

As regards this clonotype: Germline is not matched at one junction end, which may reflect a read error. The V and J genes are TRBV4-3 and TRBJ2-5; TRBD2 is a possible D gene (6 bases). Germline CDR1 reads LGHNA; CDR2 reads YSLEER. The CDR3 covers 15 residues. The DNA for the CDR3 is TGCGCCAACAGCCGGCACCGGGACTCACAAGAGACCCAGTGCTTC. This translates into CANSRHRDSQETQCF.

This clonotype occurred many times. CDR3: CASSLSQAGNTEAFF. Here the CDR3 DNA reads TGTGCCAGCAGTTTATCCCAGGCCGGGAACACTGAAGCTTTCTTT. The chain couples TRBV28 to TRBJ1-1; no reliable D call. Trimming stripped 1 base from V and 1 base from J, with 10 bases between. CDR3 length: 15 residues. CDR1 and CDR2 from the germline V gene are MDHEN and SYDVKM. Using reference TRBV28 and TRBJ1-1 for the parts outside the CDR3, the full variable domain is DVKVTQSSRYLVKRTGEKVFLECVQDMDHENMFWYRQDPGLGLRLIYFSYDVKMKEKGDIPEGYSVSREKKERFSLILESASTNQTSMYLCASSLSQAGNTEAFFGQGTRLTVV.

On this clonotype itself: Germline and junction disagree at one end, which may indicate a read error. The J gene is TRBJ2-1, the V gene TRBV20-1; 7 bases are shared with TRBD2. The CDR3 is made up of 11 amino acids. The germline V gene encodes CDR1 DFQATT and CDR2 SNEGSKA (reference sequence). The CDR3 sequence is CSAPCGSLELF. In nucleotides, the CDR3 is TGCAGTGCGCCTTGCGGGAGTTTAGAGCTCTTC.

Comment on this clonotype: Likely a read error: the CDR3 ends without its conserved phenylalanine or tryptophan. The DNA is omitted, as the CDR3 cannot be located on it reliably, and the CDR3 follows TCRdb's listing. The V gene is TRBV12-3 or TRBV12-4, the J gene TRBJ2-5; TRBD2 is taken as the D call from the table, unchecked against the DNA. The CDR3 extends over 15 residues, inclusive of both ends. The CDR3 sequence: CASSPDGGSGEAQYV.

With regard to this clonotype: One junction end does not reproduce the germline sequence, and a read error may be involved. This sequence joins TRBV4-3 and TRBJ1-1, with a tentative D call TRBD1 (5 bases). The CDR3 length is 16 residues. Germline CDR1 is LGHNA and CDR2 is YSLEER. CDR3 coding DNA: TGCGCCAGCATCCGAGGGGCGGCGGGTGAGGACACTGAAGCTTTATTT. This translates into CASIRGAAGEDTEALF.

This sequence joins TRBV11-2 and TRBJ2-7, with D perhaps TRBD2 (5 bases). From germline, CDR1 is SGHAT and CDR2 FQNNGV. Trimming left V 6 bases short and J 9 bases short, with 21 bases between. CDR3 length: 14 residues. In DNA, the CDR3 is TGTGCCAGCAGTTGGTACCGCGGAGGATGCGGGCAGTACTTC. It codes for CASSWYRGGCGQYF.

About this clonotype: The germline gene is not matched at one end of the junction; a read error may be the cause. This chain joins TRBV6-2 or TRBV6-3 and TRBJ2-2; D is perhaps TRBD1 or TRBD2 (5 bases each). The CDR3 has 17 amino acids. The germline V gene encodes CDR1 MNHEY and CDR2 SVGEGT. The CDR3 DNA follows: TGTGCCAGCAGTTACATCCGACAGAGGGCCAACAGCGGGGAGCTGTTTTTT. Protein: CASSYIRQRANSGELFF.